Detailed here is one T cell receptor (beta chain). The antigen is not known. ViraFEST expansion of antigen-specific CD4+ T cells with viral peptide pools preceded sequencing. Around day 10 of culture, CD4+ T cells were separated out. Vaccinees lacked prior SARS-CoV-2 infection and tested negative for nucleocapsid antibodies. Every well housed roughly 2.1 million PBMC, which grew in culture alongside roughly 10 IU/ml IL-2 and around 9.4 ug/ml peptides. A half-medium replacement with IL-2 medium was carried out on days 3 and 7. Germline V gene lookup returns CDR1 SGHRS and CDR2 YFSETQ. The CDR3 has 16 amino acids. The V and J ends lost 2 bases and 0 bases, in that order; junction bases with no gene match: 4. The sample is drawn from a study of vaccination effects on CD4 cells after COVID-19. Looking at the study overall: All study participants received two doses of BNT162b2 or mRNA-1273 vaccine.

The data were produced by immunoSEQ multiplex PCR, yet TCRdb's version contains in-frame clones alone and is incomplete. The sample includes tens of thousands of clones, 73% of them seen just once. The TCR comes from a human donor who received a COVID-19 vaccine. The sequenced sample was CD4+ T cells from PBMCs cultured with SARS-CoV-2 spike peptides, obtained before COVID-19 vaccination. This chain connects TRBV5-1 to TRBJ2-1; 8 bases map to TRBD2. In nucleotides, the CDR3 is TGCGCCAGCAGCTTCGGGGGGGGAAGCTCCTACAATGAGCAGTTCTTC. This gives the protein CASSFGGGSSYNEQFF.